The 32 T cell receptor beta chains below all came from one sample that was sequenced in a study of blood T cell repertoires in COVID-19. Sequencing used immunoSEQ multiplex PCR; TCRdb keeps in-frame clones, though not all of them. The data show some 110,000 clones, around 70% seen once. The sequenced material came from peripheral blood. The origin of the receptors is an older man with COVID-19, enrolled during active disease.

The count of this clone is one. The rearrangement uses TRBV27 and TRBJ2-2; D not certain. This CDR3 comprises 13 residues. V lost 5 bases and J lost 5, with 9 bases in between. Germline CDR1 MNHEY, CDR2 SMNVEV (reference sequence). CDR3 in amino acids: CASSLQMTGELFF. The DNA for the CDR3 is TGTGCCAGCAGTCTCCAGATGACCGGGGAGCTGTTTTTT.

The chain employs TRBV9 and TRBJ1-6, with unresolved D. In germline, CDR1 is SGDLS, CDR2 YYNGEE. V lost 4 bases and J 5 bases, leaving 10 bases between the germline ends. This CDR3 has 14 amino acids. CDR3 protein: CASSLRLDNSPLHF. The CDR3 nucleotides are TGTGCCAGCAGCCTACGGTTGGATAATTCACCCCTCCACTTT. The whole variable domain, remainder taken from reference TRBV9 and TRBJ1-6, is DSGVTQTPKHLITATGQRVTLRCSPRSGDLSVYWYQQSLDQGLQFLIQYYNGEERAKGNILERFSAQQFPDLHSELNLSSLELGDSALYFCASSLRLDNSPLHFGNGTRLTVT.

This chain's CDR3 is CATSRDIGGGQTQYF. The DNA of the CDR3 is TGTGCCACCAGCAGAGATATCGGGGGAGGACAGACCCAGTACTTC. This chain connects TRBV15 to TRBJ2-5; a possible D gene is TRBD2 (6 bases). The CDR3 sequence is 15 residues long. The V and J ends lost 0 bases and 6 bases respectively, with 14 bases between them. CDR1 and CDR2 from the germline V gene are LNHNV and YYDKDF (reference sequence).

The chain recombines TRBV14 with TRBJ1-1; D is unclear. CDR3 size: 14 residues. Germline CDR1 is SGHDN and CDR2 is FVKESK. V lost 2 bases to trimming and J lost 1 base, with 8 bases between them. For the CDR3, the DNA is TGTGCCAGCAGCCAACTAGGTGGGAACACTGAAGCTTTCTTT. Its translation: CASSQLGGNTEAFF.

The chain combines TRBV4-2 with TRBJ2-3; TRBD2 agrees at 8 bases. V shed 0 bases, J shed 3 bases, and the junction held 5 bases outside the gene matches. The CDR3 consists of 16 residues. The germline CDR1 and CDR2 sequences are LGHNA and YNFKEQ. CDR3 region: CASSQELAGRTDTQYF. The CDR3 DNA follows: TGTGCCAGCAGCCAAGAGTTAGCGGGACGGACAGATACGCAGTATTTT.

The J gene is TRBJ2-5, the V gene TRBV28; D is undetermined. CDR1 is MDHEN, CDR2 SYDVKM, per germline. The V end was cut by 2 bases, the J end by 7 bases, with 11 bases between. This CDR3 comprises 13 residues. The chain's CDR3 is CASSLGSPGTQYF. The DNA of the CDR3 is TGTGCCAGCAGTTTAGGTTCCCCAGGGACCCAGTACTTC.

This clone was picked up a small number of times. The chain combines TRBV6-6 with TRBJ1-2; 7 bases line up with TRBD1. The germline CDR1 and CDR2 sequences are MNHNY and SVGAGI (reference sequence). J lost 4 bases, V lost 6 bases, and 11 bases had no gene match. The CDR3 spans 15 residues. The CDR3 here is CASSPRQGAIYGYTF. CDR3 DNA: TGTGCCAGCAGCCCCCGACAGGGTGCTATCTATGGCTACACCTTC.

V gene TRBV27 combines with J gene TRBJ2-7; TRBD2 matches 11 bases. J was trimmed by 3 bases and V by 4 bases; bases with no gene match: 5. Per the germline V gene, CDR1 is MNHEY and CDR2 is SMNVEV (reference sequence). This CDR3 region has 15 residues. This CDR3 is CASSSRLAGNYEQYF. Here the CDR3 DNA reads TGTGCCAGCAGTTCAAGACTAGCGGGAAACTACGAGCAGTACTTC.

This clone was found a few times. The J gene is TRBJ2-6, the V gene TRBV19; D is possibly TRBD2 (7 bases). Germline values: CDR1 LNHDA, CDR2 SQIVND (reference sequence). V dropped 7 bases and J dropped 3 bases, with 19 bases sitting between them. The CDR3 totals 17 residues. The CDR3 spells CASTPRGGEDGANVLTF. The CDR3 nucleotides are TGTGCCAGTACCCCCAGAGGGGGGGAAGATGGGGCCAACGTCCTGACTTTC. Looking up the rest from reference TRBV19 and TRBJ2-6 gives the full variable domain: DGGITQSPKYLFRKEGQNVTLSCEQNLNHDAMYWYRQDPGQGLRLIYYSQIVNDFQKGDIAEGYSVSREKKESFPLTVTSAQKNPTAFYLCASTPRGGEDGANVLTFGAGSRLTVL.

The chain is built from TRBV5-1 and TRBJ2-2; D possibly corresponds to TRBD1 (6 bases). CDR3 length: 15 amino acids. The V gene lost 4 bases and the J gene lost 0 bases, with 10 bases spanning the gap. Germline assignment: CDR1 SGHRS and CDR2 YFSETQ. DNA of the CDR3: TGCGCCAGCAGCCCGGACAGTGCGAACACCGGGGAGCTGTTTTTT. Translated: CASSPDSANTGELFF.

CDR3 sequence: CASSAGVGGQPQHF. The CDR3 DNA reads as TGTGCCAGCAGTGCAGGGGTTGGGGGTCAGCCCCAGCATTTT. The chain links TRBV2 to TRBJ1-5, with D perhaps matching TRBD1 (6 bases). The CDR3 is made up of 14 amino acids. With 4 bases removed from V and 6 bases from J, the gap between germline ends came to 13 bases. Looked up from germline, CDR1 is SNHLY and CDR2 is FYNNEI.

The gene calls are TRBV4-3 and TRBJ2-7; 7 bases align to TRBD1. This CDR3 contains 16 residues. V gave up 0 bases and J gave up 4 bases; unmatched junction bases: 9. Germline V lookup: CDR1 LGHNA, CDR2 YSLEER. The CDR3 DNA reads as TGCGCCAGCAGCCAAGATATGGGGACAGAGATATACGAGCAGTACTTC. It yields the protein CASSQDMGTEIYEQYF.

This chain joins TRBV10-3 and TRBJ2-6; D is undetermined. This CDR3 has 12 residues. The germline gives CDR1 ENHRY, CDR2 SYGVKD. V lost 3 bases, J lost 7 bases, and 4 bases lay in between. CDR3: CAISELANVLTF. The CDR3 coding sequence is TGTGCCATCAGTGAACTTGCCAACGTCCTGACTTTC.

The CDR3 nucleotides are TGTGCCAGCAGCCTAGGGCCAGGACTACCCTACGAGCAGTACTTC. Translation gives CASSLGPGLPYEQYF. This chain joins TRBV7-3 and TRBJ2-7; D is perhaps TRBD2 (6 bases). This CDR3 comprises 15 residues. CDR1 and CDR2 from the germline V gene are SGHTA and FQGTGA. Trimming stripped 5 bases from V and 2 bases from J, with 16 bases between.

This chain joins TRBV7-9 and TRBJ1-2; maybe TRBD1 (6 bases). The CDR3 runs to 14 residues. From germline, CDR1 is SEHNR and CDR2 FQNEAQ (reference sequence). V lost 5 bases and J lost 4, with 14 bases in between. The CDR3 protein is CASSPDGGAYGYTF. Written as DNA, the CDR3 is TGTGCCAGCAGCCCTGATGGGGGGGCCTATGGCTACACCTTC.

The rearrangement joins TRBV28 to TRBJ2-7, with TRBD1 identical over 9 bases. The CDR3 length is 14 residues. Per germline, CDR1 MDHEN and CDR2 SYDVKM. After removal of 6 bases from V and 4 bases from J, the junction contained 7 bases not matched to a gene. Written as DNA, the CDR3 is TGTGCCAGCAGCCCCGGGACAGGGCTATACGAGCAGTACTTC. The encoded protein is CASSPGTGLYEQYF.

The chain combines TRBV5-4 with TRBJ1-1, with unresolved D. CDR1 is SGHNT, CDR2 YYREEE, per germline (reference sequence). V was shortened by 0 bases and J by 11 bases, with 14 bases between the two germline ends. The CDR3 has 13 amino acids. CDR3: CASSLGEEVRAFF. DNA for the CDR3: TGTGCCAGCAGCTTGGGAGAAGAGGTTCGGGCTTTCTTT.

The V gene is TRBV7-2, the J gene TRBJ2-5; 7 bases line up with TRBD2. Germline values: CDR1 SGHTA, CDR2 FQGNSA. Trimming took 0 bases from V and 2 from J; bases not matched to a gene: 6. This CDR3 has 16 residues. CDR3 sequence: CASSLASLAVQETQYF. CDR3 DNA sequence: TGTGCCAGCAGCTTAGCTAGCCTAGCGGTGCAAGAGACCCAGTACTTC.

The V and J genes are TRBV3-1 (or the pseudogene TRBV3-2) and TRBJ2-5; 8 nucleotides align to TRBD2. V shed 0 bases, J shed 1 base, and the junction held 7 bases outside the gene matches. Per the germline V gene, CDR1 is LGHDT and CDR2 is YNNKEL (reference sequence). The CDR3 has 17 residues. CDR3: CASSQDNREGPQETQYF. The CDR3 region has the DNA TGTGCCAGCAGCCAAGATAACCGGGAGGGCCCCCAAGAGACCCAGTACTTC.

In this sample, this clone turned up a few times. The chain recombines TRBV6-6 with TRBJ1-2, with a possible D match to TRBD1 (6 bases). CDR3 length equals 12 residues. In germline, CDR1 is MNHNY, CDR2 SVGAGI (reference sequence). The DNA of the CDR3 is TGTGCGGTGAATGGGGAAGGGGGTGGCTACACCTTC. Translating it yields CAVNGEGGGYTF.

In nucleotides, the CDR3 is TGTGCCAGCAGCTTAGACAGTAACTATGGCTACACCTTC. This codes for CASSLDSNYGYTF. The V and J genes are TRBV7-9 and TRBJ1-2, with D unresolved. Germline CDR1 reads SEHNR; CDR2 reads FQNEAQ (reference sequence). The CDR3 sequence is 13 residues long. V shed 1 base and J shed 1 base, with 4 bases lying between them.

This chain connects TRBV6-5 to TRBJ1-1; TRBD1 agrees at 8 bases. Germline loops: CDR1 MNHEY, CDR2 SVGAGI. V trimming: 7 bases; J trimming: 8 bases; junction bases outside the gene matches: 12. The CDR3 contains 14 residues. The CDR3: CASTATGQGQEAFF. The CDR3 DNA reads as TGTGCCAGCACCGCGACTGGACAGGGTCAAGAAGCTTTCTTT.

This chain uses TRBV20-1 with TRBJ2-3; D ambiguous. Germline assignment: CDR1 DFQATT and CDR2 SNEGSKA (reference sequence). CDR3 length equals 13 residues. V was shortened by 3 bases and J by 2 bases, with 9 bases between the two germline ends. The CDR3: CSASSRHTDTQYF. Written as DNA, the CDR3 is TGCAGTGCTAGTTCGCGGCACACAGATACGCAGTATTTT.

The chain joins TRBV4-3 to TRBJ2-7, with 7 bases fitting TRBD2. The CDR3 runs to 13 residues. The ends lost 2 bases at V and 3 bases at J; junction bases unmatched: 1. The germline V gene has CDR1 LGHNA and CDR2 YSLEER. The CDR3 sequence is CASSQRTSYEQYF. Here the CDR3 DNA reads TGCGCCAGCAGCCAACGGACTAGCTACGAGCAGTACTTC.

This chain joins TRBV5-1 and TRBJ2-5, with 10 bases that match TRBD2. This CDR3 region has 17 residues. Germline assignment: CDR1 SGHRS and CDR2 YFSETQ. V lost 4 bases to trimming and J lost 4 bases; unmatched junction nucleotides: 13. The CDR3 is CASSRQGAAGGLETQYF. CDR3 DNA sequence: TGCGCCAGCAGCCGGCAGGGGGCAGCGGGAGGGCTAGAGACCCAGTACTTC.

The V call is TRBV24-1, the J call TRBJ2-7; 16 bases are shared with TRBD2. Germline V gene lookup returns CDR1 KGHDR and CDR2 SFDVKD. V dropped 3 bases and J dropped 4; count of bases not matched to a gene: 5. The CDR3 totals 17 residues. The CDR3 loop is CATSDRGTSGREYEQYF. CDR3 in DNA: TGTGCCACCAGTGATCGAGGGACTAGCGGGAGGGAATACGAGCAGTACTTC.

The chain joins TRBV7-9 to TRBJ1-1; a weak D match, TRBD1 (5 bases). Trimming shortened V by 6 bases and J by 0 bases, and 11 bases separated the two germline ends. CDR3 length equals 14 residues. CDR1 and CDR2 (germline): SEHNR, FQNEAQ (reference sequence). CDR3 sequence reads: CASRAGVMNTEAFF. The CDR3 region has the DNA TGTGCCAGCAGGGCGGGGGTCATGAACACTGAAGCTTTCTTT.

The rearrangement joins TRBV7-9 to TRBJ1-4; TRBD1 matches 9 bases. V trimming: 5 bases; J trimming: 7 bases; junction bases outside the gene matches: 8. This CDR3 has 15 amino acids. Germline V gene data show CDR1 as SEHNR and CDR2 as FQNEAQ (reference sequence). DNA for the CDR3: TGTGCCAGCAGCGTGGGACAGGGAAGAGGTGAAAAACTGTTTTTT. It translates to CASSVGQGRGEKLFF.

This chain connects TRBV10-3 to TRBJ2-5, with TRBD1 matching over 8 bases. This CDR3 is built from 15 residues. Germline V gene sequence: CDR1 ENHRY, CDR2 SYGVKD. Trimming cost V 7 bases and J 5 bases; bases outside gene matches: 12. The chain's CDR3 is CAINEQGVSGETQYF. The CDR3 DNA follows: TGTGCCATCAATGAACAGGGGGTTTCAGGGGAGACCCAGTACTTC.

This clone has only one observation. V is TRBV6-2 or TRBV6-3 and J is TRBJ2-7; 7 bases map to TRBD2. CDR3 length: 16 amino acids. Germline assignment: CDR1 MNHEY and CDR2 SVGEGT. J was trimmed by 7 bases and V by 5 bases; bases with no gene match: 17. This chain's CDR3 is CASSRRGVAVVREQYF. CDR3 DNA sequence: TGTGCCAGCAGTCGACGGGGGGTAGCGGTAGTACGGGAGCAGTACTTC.

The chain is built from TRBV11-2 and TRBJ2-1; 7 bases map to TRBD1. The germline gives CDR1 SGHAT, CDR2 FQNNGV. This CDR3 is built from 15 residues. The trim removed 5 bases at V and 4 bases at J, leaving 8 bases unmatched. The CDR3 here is CASSHGTDRYNEQFF. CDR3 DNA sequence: TGTGCCAGCAGCCACGGGACAGACCGATACAATGAGCAGTTCTTC.

CDR3 sequence: CASRVDRSGTEAFF. The DNA for the CDR3 is TGTGCCAGCAGAGTTGACCGGTCGGGCACTGAAGCTTTCTTT. The chain uses TRBV6-5 and TRBJ1-1; D remains ambiguous. The CDR3 sequence is 14 residues long. The germline V gene encodes CDR1 MNHEY and CDR2 SVGAGI. V shed 6 bases and J shed 4 bases, with 15 bases lying between them.